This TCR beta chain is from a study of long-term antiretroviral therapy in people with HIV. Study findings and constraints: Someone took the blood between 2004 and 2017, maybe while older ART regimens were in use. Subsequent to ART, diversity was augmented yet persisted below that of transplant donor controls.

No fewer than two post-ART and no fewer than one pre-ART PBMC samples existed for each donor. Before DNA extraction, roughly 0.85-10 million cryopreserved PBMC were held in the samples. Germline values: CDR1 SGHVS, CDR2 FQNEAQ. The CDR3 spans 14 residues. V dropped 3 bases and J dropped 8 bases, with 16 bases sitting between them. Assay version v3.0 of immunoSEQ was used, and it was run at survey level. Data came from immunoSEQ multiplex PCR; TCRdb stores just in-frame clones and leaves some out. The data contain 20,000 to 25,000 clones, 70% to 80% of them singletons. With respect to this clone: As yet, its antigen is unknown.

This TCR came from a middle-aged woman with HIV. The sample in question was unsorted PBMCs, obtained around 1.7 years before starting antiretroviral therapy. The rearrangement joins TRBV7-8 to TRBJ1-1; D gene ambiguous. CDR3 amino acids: CASSLLPKLGEAFF. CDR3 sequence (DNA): TGTGCCAGCAGCTTGCTCCCGAAGTTGGGAGAAGCTTTCTTT.